This TCR beta chain was recovered during a study of T cell responses to AZD1222 COVID-19 vaccine. Measured with immunoSEQ multiplex PCR; TCRdb has only the in-frame clones, and not every one. Counted here are tens of thousands of clones, roughly nine tenths occurring once; the ten biggest clones make up 25% to 35%. This CDR3 contains 14 residues. V gave up 5 bases and J gave up 4 bases; unmatched junction bases: 5. Germline-derived CDR1 and CDR2 are SGHDT and YYEEEE. The source of this sequence is an adult who received the AZD1222 COVID-19 vaccine. This chain connects TRBV5-6 to TRBJ1-4; 7 bases map to TRBD1. The material sequenced was peripheral blood, taken 28 days after the second AZD1222 dose. This chain's CDR3 is CASRSGTVNEKLFF. For the CDR3, the DNA is TGTGCCAGCAGATCCGGGACAGTTAATGAAAAACTGTTTTTT.